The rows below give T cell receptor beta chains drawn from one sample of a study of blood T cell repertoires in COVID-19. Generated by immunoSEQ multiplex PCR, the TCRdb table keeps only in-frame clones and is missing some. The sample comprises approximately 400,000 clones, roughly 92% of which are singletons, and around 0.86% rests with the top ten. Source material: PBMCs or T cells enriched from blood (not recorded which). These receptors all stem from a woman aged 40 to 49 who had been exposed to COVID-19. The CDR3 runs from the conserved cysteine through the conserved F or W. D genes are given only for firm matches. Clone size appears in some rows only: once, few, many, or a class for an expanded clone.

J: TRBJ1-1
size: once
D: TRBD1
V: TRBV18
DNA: TGTGCCAGCTCACCACTGGGGTCTACAGGGGACACTGAAGCTTTCTTT
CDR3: CASSPLGSTGDTEAFF

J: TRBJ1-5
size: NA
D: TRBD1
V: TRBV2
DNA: TGTGCCAGCTCAAAGGGACAGGGGAACAATCAGCCCCAGCATTTT
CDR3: CASSKGQGNNQPQHF

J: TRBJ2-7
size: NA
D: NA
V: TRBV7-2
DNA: TGTGCCAGCAGCTTAACTTACCAGGGGAGCGAGCAGTACTTC
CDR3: CASSLTYQGSEQYF

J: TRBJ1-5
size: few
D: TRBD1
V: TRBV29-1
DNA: TGCAGCGTTGGAAACAGGGGGAATCAGCCCCAGCATTTT
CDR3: CSVGNRGNQPQHF

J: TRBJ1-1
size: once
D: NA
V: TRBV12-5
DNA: TGTGCTAGTGGTTGGGAAACAGGGAACACTGAAGCTTTCTTT
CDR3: CASGWETGNTEAFF

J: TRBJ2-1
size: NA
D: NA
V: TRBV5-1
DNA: TGCGCCAGCAGCTTGGCGAACGTCGGCAATGAGCAGTTCTTC
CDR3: CASSLANVGNEQFF

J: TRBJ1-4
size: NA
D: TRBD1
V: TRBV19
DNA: TGTGCCAGTAGTACCCAGACAGGGGCCCTCAAACTGTTTTTT
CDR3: CASSTQTGALKLFF

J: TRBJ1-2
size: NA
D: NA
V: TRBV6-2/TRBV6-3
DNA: TGTGCCAGCAGTCCCAGAGGGGGGGACTATGGCTACACCTTC
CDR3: CASSPRGGDYGYTF

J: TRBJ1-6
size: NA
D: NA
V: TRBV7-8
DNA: TGTGCCAGCAGCTTAGGTGTCGGGAGATCACCCCTCCACTTT
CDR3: CASSLGVGRSPLHF

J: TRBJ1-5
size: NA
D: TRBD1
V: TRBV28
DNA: TGTGCCAGCAGTTTTGGACAGGGTATGGATCAGCCCCAGCATTTT
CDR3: CASSFGQGMDQPQHF

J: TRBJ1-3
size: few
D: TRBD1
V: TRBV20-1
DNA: TGCAGTGCTAGTGACAGGGTTACCTCTGGAAACACCATATATTTT
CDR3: CSASDRVTSGNTIYF

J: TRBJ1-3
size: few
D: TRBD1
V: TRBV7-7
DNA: TGTGCTAGCAGCTTAGGACAGGGATTTGACACCATATATTTT
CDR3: CASSLGQGFDTIYF

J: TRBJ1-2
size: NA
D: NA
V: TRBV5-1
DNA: TGCGCCAGCAGCTTGGTCGTTATGGGGGGAGCTAACTATGGCTACACCTTC
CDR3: CASSLVVMGGANYGYTF

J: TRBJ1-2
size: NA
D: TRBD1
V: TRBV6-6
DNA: TGTGCCAGCAGTAGATCGACAGGGGGCTCGATTGTTTATGGCTACACCTTC
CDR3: CASSRSTGGSIVYGYTF

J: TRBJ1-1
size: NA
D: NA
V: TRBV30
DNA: TGTGCCTGGAGTGCAGTTGACAGATCCTTGAAAACTGAAGCTTTCTTT
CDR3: CAWSAVDRSLKTEAFF

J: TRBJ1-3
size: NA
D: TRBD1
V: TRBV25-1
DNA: TGTGCCAGCAGTGAAGACAGGGCCTTCTCTGGAAACACCATATATTTT
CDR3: CASSEDRAFSGNTIYF

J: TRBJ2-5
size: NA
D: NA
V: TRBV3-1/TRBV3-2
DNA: TGTGCCAGCAGCCAAGGGGCAGAAACCCAGTACTTC
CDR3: CASSQGAETQYF

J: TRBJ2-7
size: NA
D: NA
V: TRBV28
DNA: TGTGCCAGCAGTTTACTGGGGGCCTCCTACGAGCAGTACTTC
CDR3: CASSLLGASYEQYF

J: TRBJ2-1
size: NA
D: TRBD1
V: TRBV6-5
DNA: TGTGCCAGCAGGGTTGAGGGGACAGGGGACAATGAGCAGTTCTTC
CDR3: CASRVEGTGDNEQFF

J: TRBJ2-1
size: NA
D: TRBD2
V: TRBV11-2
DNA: TGTGCCAGCACCCGCGGGGGTCGCCGGTACCCGGGAAATGAGCAGTTCTTC
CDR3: CASTRGGRRYPGNEQFF

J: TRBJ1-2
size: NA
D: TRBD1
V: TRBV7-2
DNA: TGTGCCAGCAGCTTAGCGAGGACAGGGCTTGGCTACACCTTC
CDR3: CASSLARTGLGYTF

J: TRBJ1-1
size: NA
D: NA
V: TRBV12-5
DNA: TGTGCTAGTGGTTTGCAGCGCCTCAGGGCCCCCACTGAAGCTTTCTTT
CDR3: CASGLQRLRAPTEAFF

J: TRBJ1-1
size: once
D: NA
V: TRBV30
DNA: TGTGCCTGGCAGAAGAACACTGAAGCTTTCTTT
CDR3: CAWQKNTEAFF

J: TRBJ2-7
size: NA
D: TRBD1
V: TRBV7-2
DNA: TGTGCCAGCAGCTTACAGTATGGGACAGCCTACGAGCAGTACTTC
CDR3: CASSLQYGTAYEQYF

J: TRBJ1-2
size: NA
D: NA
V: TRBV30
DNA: TGTGCCTGGAGTACCTTGGGTCGGGGAGGACCATCTGGCTACACCTTC
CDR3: CAWSTLGRGGPSGYTF

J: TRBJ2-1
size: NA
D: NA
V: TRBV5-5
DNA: TGTGCCAGCAGCTTCGGGGGGCCGAATGAGCAGTTCTTC
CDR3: CASSFGGPNEQFF

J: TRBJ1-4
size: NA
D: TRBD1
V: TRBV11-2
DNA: TGTGCCAGCACTCGGACAGGGCTTAATGAAAAACTGTTTTTT
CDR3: CASTRTGLNEKLFF

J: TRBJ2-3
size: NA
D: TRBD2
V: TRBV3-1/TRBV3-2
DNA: TGTGCCAGCAGCCTGCGTGCGGCGGGGGTTTTGTATTTT
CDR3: CASSLRAAGVLYF

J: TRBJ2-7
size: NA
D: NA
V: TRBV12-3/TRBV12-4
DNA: TGTGCCAGCAGACTAGGGGACATCTACGAGCAGTACTTC
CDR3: CASRLGDIYEQYF

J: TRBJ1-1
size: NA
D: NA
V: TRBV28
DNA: TGTGCCAGCAGTTTGGGCGTCCAGGGAATCATGAACACTGAAGCTTTCTTT
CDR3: CASSLGVQGIMNTEAFF

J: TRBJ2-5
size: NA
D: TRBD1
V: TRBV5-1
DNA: TGCGCCAGCCGGGACAGCCAAGAGACCCAGTACTTC
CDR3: CASRDSQETQYF

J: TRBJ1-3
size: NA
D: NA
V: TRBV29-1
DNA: TGCAGCGTTGGAGCAACCGGGGGCTCTGGAAACACCATATATTTT
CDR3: CSVGATGGSGNTIYF

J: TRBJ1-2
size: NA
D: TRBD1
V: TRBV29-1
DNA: TGCAGCGTTTTAACGGGACAGGGTATCTACACCTTC
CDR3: CSVLTGQGIYTF

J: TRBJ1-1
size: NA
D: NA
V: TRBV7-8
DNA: TGTGCCAGCAGCTTAAGTCGAGCCTCTGAAGCTTTCTTT
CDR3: CASSLSRASEAFF

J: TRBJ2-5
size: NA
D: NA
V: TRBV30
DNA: TGTGCCTGGAGTATGGCAGTGCGGGAGACCCAGTACTTC
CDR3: CAWSMAVRETQYF

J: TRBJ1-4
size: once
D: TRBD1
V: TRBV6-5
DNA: TGTGCCAGCACAAGGACAGGGTGGGATGAAAAACTGTTTTTT
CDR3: CASTRTGWDEKLFF

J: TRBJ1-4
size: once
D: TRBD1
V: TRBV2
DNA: TGTGCCAGCAGACCCCAGGGGGCGGCGGCTAATGAAAAACTGTTTTTT
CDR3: CASRPQGAAANEKLFF

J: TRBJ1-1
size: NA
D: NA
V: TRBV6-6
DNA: TGTGCCAGCAGCCCTTTGAACAGCCTAAACACTGAAGCTTTCTTT
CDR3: CASSPLNSLNTEAFF

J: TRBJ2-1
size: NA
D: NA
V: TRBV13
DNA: TGTGCCAGCAGCCCGGAGGGCGATGAGCAGTTCTTC
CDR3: CASSPEGDEQFF

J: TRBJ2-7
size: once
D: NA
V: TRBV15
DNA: TGTGCCACCAGCAAAGCTGGTACCTACGAGCAGTACTTC
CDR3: CATSKAGTYEQYF

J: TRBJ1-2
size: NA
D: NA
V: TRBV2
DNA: TGTGCCAGCAGTGACCCCGGGGAGGGGAATGGCTACACCTTC
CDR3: CASSDPGEGNGYTF

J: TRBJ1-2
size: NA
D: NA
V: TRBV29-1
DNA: TGCAGCGTTGTGGAGGATGGCTACACCTTC
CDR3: CSVVEDGYTF

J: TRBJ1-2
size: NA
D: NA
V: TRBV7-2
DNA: TGTGCCAGCAGCGAGGGGGTTTCTGGCTACACCTTC
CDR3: CASSEGVSGYTF

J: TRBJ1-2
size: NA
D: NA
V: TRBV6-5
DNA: TGTGCCAGCACCGGGGGGGGAGTGATAGGCTACACCTTC
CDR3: CASTGGGVIGYTF

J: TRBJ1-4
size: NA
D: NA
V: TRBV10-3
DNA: TGTGCCATCAGGGCAGGCTCAACTAATGAAAAACTGTTTTTT
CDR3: CAIRAGSTNEKLFF

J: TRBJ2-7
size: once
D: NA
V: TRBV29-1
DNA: TGCAGCGTTGACCTAGCCGGCACCTACGAGCAGTACTTC
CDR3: CSVDLAGTYEQYF

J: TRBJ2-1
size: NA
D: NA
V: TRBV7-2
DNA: TGTGCCAGCAGCTTATGGGGCCGGGAGCAGTTCTTC
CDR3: CASSLWGREQFF

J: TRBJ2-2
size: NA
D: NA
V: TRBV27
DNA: TGTGCCAGCAGTTTATGGGGCTCCGGGGAGCTGTTTTTT
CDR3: CASSLWGSGELFF

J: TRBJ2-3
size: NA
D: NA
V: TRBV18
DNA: TGTGCCAGCTCACCCGAGGGGACTGGGACAGATACGCAGTATTTT
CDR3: CASSPEGTGTDTQYF

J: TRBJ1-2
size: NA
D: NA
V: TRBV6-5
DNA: TGTGCCAGCAGTTGGGGCAGCAGCTATGGCTACACCTTC
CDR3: CASSWGSSYGYTF

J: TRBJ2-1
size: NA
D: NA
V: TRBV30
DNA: TGTGCCTGGAGTGCCATCTCTCTAGCTAGGTCCTACAATGAGCAGTTCTTC
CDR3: CAWSAISLARSYNEQFF

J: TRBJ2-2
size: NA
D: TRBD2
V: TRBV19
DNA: TGTGCCAGTAGTACTAGCGGGAGCGGGGAGCTGTTTTTT
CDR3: CASSTSGSGELFF

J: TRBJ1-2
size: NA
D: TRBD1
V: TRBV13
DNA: TGTGCCAGCAGCTTCAACACAGGGGGCGCGGGTGGCTACACCTTC
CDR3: CASSFNTGGAGGYTF

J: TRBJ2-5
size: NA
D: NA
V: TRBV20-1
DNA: TGCAGTGCTAGTGTGGCACCCCCGGAGACCCAGTACTTC
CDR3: CSASVAPPETQYF

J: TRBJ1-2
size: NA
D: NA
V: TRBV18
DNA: TGTGCCAGCTCACCACCGAACAGTGGCTACACCTTC
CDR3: CASSPPNSGYTF